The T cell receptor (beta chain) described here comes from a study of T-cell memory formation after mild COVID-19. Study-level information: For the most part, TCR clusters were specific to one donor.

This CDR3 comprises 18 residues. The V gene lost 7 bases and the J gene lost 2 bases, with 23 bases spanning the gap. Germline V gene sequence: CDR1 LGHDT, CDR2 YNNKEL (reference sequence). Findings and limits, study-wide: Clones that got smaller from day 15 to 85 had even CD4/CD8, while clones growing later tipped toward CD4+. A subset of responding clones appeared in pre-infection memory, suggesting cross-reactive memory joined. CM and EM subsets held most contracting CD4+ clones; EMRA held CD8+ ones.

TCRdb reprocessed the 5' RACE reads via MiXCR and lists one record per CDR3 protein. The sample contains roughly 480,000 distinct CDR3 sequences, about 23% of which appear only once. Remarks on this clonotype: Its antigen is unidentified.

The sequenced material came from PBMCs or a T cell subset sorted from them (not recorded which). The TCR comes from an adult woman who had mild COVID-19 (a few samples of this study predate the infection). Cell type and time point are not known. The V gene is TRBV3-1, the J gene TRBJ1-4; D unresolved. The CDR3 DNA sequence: TGTGCCAGCACTCGAAAGGGAGCGACCGATGGGACTAATGAAAAACTGTTTTTT. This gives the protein CASTRKGATDGTNEKLFF.